This T cell receptor beta chain emerged from a study of somatic mutations in cytotoxic T cells in rheumatoid arthritis (dated by TCRdb to between 2016 and 2019). Context from the whole study: Some T-cell populations stained with V beta antibodies were sorted by flow on a FACSAria II or Sony SH800 to nearly 100% purity, with sorted V beta1+ cells additionally subjected to TCRB sequencing. Median age was essentially the same in the patient group and the control group. A total of around 65 rheumatoid arthritis patients and 15 to 25 healthy controls underwent TCRB deep sequencing. The study asked whether expanded CD8+ T-cell clones in newly diagnosed, untreated rheumatoid arthritis carry somatic mutations, and used TCRB deep sequencing to characterize clonality.

The 15 to 20 healthy controls were blood donors whose buffy coats were used; they had a median age of approximately 59 years (range 21-70), and 45% to 55% were female. On an AutoMACS, CD4+ and CD8+ cells were isolated via positive magnetic bead selection, and their purity was verified by flow cytometry. Peripheral blood mononuclear cells were obtained using density gradient separation with Ficoll-Paque PLUS. DNA from CD4-enriched, CD8-enriched or PBMC samples was extracted using Nucleospin Tissue or Tissue XS kits and then quantified on a Qubit 2.0 fluorometer. Concerning this clone itself: No antigen is known for it. No qualities accompany the bases; no much larger clone lies one base away.

The immunoSEQ assay was applied to genomic DNA for TCRB CDR3 sequencing. Concerning the study's data processing: The analyses included only productive TCRB rearrangements. Clonality was expressed as a Shannon entropy-based productive clonality index, with each clone defined by a unique TCRB CDR3 sequence. Repertoire overlap between two samples was calculated from the template counts of each clone relative to total templates per sample. A correlation with a Spearman r of around 0.6 was found between V-gene usage by flow cytometry and V-gene usage by TCRB sequencing. Held by TCRdb, this immuneACCESS table contains in-frame sequences only and omits some clones. Under half of the omission traces to an unresolved V gene where checked; the cause of the rest is unknown. V and J calls and clone size come straight from that table; D and trimming were deduced from the DNA. Recorded for this sample are under 15,000 clones; roughly four fifths of them occurred a single time. The ten largest clonotypes hold 12% to 15% of the sample.

The paper as a whole reports these results and caveats: Several identical CD8+ TCRB sequences were found in both blood and synovial fluid, and in about an eighth of the 65 patients the largest CD8+ clone exceeded 20% of CD8+ cells. CD8+ T-cell clonality did not differ significantly between rheumatoid arthritis patients and age-matched healthy controls. Healthy controls showed no age-related increase in CD8+ clonality, whereas patients did (Spearman r ~ 0.5). Viral specificity could not be ruled out by absence from virus-specific databases, and the antigen targets of the expanded CD8+ clones remained unknown. No adjustment for multiple comparisons was made for the slight TRBV07 underrepresentation in patients.

V and J are trimmed by 5 bases and 2 bases, and the gene matches miss 4 bases of the junction. CDR3 length: 15 amino acids, cysteine to phenylalanine. The retained sequence is limited to the CDR3, 45 bases, with the frame set at the first base. Per the germline V gene, SGHRS is the CDR1 and YFSETQ is the CDR2. Recombination joined TRBV5-1 with TRBJ1-4, with 9 middle bases fitting TRBD1. Sequencing was performed on CD8+ T cells sorted from blood. This clonotype was obtained from a woman aged 55-69 years in good health. The DNA sequence is given as TGCGCCAGCAGGGGACAGGGTGTCACTAATGAAAAACTGTTTTTT. This gives the protein CASRGQGVTNEKLFF.